The subject of this entry is one T cell receptor beta chain. The antigen is unknown. Mismatch with germline at one junction end may stem from a read error. This specimen comes from a study of cytomegalovirus exposure and HLA in healthy donors. Study summary: Previous work identified roughly 120 million unique TCR beta sequences from around 200 million T cells. Study findings and constraints: It was reported in a later analysis that an Asian-associated ancestry cluster showed fewer N-insertions than the 666-donor mean. Cytomegalovirus association was listed for about 150 TCR beta chains.

Each donor's status was that of a healthy bone marrow donor. PCR primers comprised 60 Vbeta and 13 Jbeta primers. Profiling relied on immunoSEQ multiplex PCR, and the TCRdb table lists in-frame clones only, not all of them. The sample yields 150,000 to 200,000 clones, around three quarters seen once. Germline assignment: CDR1 SEHNR and CDR2 FQNEAQ (reference sequence). The CDR3 totals 14 residues. The sample taken for sequencing was PBMCs. The receptor was derived from a woman aged 40 to 50 in good health and CMV-seronegative. The chain carries TRBV7-9 and TRBJ1-1; TRBD1 agrees at 7 bases. CDR3 coding DNA: TGTGCCAGCAGCTGGGTCGACAGGGCCACTGAAGATTTCTTT. Amino acid sequence: CASSWVDRATEDFF.